The 9 T cell receptor beta chains below were found in one sample sequenced in a study of T cells in Graves' hyperthyroidism and ophthalmopathy. The CDR3 regions of TCR beta were amplified from RNA transcripts. The study used the HTBI primer set for a first-round RT-PCR of the TCR CDR3. TCRdb processed the multiplex PCR reads anew with MiXCR; each CDR3 protein has one entry. The table records nearly 110,000 distinct CDR3 sequences, approximately 15% of them present only once. The sample consisted of blood. The receptors here all came from a woman aged 50 to 60 with Graves' hyperthyroidism.

Ten or more counts support this clonotype. The V and J genes are TRBV19 and TRBJ2-1; 10 bases fit TRBD2. The CDR3 contains 13 residues. Germline values: CDR1 LNHDA, CDR2 SQIVND (reference sequence). V was pared by 9 bases and J by 8 bases, with 7 bases of the junction left unmatched. CDR3 amino acids: CARGASGSDEQFF. The CDR3 DNA sequence: TGTGCCAGGGGGGCTAGCGGGAGCGATGAGCAGTTCTTC.

This clonotype was seen a few times. The genes are TRBV5-1 and TRBJ2-1; D is tentatively TRBD1 or TRBD2 (6 bases each). Germline lookup yields CDR1 SGHRS and CDR2 YFSETQ. CDR3 length: 15 amino acids. The germline V and J ends were trimmed by 5 bases and 2 bases, with 14 bases remaining between them. CDR3 sequence: CASSKGGLAYNEQFF. In DNA, the CDR3 is TGCGCCAGCAGTAAGGGGGGACTCGCCTACAATGAGCAGTTCTTC.

This clonotype has ten or more counts. This chain uses TRBV12-3 or TRBV12-4 with TRBJ2-1; 10 positions agree with TRBD2. CDR3 length: 17 amino acids. V was pared by 5 bases and J by 7 bases, with 14 bases of the junction left unmatched. The CDR3 region is CASSPSPALAGLNEQFF. The CDR3 DNA reads as TGTGCCAGCAGTCCCTCCCCCGCACTAGCGGGACTGAATGAGCAGTTCTTC.

The sample holds many counts of this clonotype. This chain uses TRBV11-3 with TRBJ1-3, with TRBD1 identical over 8 bases. From germline, CDR1 is SGHNT and CDR2 YENEEA. V dropped 5 bases and J dropped 0; count of bases not matched to a gene: 3. The CDR3 runs to 15 residues. CDR3 protein: CASSADRDSGNTIYF. DNA of the CDR3: TGTGCCAGCAGCGCGGACAGGGACTCTGGAAACACCATATATTTT.

This clonotype occurred many times. The rearrangement uses TRBV4-1 and TRBJ1-2; 7 nucleotides agree with TRBD1. This CDR3 is 15 amino acids long. V dropped 6 bases and J dropped 3; count of bases not matched to a gene: 10. The germline V gene has CDR1 MGHRA and CDR2 YSYEKL. CDR3 DNA: TGCGCCAGCAGGTTAATCCGGGACAGCCACTATGGCTACACCTTC. It yields the protein CASRLIRDSHYGYTF.

The rearrangement uses TRBV2 and TRBJ2-3; TRBD1 matches at 8 bases. V shed 8 bases, J shed 2 bases, and the junction held 9 bases outside the gene matches. The CDR3 has 15 amino acids. Germline V gene sequence: CDR1 SNHLY, CDR2 FYNNEI. The CDR3, as DNA: TGTGCCAGCGGAAAGAGGACAGGGCCCACAGATACGCAGTATTTT. This encodes CASGKRTGPTDTQYF.

This clonotype occurred many times. The chain carries TRBV11-2 and TRBJ1-2; 8 nucleotides agree with TRBD1. The CDR3 runs 15 residues. Looked up from germline, CDR1 is SGHAT and CDR2 is FQNNGV. With 7 bases clipped from V and 0 bases from J, the junction kept 7 bases outside the gene matches. CDR3 nucleotides: TGTGCCAGCACCAGGACAGGGTCTCCTAACTATGGCTACACCTTC. It translates to CASTRTGSPNYGYTF.

The sample holds many counts of this clonotype. This chain joins TRBV24-1 and TRBJ2-6; D ambiguous. Between the trimmed V and J ends, which lost 4 bases and 0 bases, there was a span of 9 bases. CDR3 length: 16 amino acids. Looked up from germline, CDR1 is KGHDR and CDR2 is SFDVKD. Here the CDR3 DNA reads TGTGCCACCAGTGACCGCTCCTCCTCTGGGGCCAACGTCCTGACTTTC. Translation: CATSDRSSSGANVLTF.

The table lists this clonotype with many counts. No DNA is shown, since the ends of the CDR3 on it are uncertain; the CDR3 is the one TCRdb lists. The chain joins TRBV28 to TRBJ1-1. The CDR3 spans 22 amino acids, including both terminal residues. Germline V CDR1 and CDR2: MDHEN, SYDVKM. CDR3 residues: CASSFAAFGEGPQTGRRTEAFF.